This T cell receptor beta chain appears in the sequencing data of a study of OX40 agonist ivuxolimab in advanced cancers. The CDR3 is made up of 15 amino acids. CDR1 and CDR2 from the germline V gene are SGHVS and FQNEAQ. Losses at the gene ends were 5 bases for V and 0 bases for J; bases not matched to a gene: 4. As regards this clone: Its antigen is currently unknown.

Data came from immunoSEQ multiplex PCR; TCRdb stores just in-frame clones and leaves some out. The sample lists about 20,000 clones, 75% to 95% occurring once. Study findings and constraints: Clonal expansion was among the lowest in partial responders at 0.1-3.0 mg/kg, especially CD8+.

Source: CD4+ or CD8+ T cells sorted from blood, taken in a trial of the OX40 agonist ivuxolimab. This chain uses TRBV7-8 with TRBJ1-5; 7 bases are shared with TRBD1. This TCR came from an adult with an advanced solid tumor such as melanoma, head and neck, liver or kidney cancer. In DNA form, the CDR3 reads TGTGCCAGCAGCCGGACAGGTCGTAGCAATCAGCCCCAGCATTTT. This translates into CASSRTGRSNQPQHF.